A single T cell receptor (beta chain) is shown here with its context. Its specificity is not known. This entry is derived from a study of T cells expressing NK-cell markers. Study background: Beta-chain profiling covered CD3+CD56+NKG2C+, CD3+CD56+NKG2C- and CD3+CD56-NKG2C+ sorted subsets. Findings of the study overall: In a few donors, these clonotypes also led the CD3+CD56-NKG2C+ fraction.

Per germline, CDR1 MNHEY and CDR2 SVGAGI. This CDR3 is 17 amino acids long. The authors made TCR beta cDNA libraries by 5'RACE template switching. This switching added a universal primer site and UMIs. Each CDR3 protein gets one entry in TCRdb, which reprocessed the 5' RACE reads and gives no DNA. This table holds 250,000 or so distinct CDR3 sequences. Material: blood T cells: a sorted CD56 or NKG2C T cell subset, CD4+ or CD8+ T cells, or bulk PBMC T cells (not recorded which). This sequence joins TRBV6-5 and TRBJ2-1; without DNA, the TCRdb call of TRBD2 cannot be checked. The receptor was isolated from a woman between 18 and 70 years old in good health. CDR3 protein: CASSYSGTSGGAWEQFF.